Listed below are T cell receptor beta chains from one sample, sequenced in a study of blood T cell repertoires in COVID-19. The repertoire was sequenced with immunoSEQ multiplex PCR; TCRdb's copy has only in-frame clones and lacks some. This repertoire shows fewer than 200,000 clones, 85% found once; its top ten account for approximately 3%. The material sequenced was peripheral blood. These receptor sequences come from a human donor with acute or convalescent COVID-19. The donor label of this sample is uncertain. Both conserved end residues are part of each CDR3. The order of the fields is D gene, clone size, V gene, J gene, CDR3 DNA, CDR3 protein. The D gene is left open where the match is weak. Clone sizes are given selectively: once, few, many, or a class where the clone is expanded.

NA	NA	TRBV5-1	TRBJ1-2	TGCGCCAGCAGCTTGGCCGGGGGCTATGGCTACACCTTC	CASSLAGGYGYTF
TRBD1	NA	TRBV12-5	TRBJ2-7	TGTGCTAGTGGTCTCTCAGGGGGCTACGAGCAGTACTTC	CASGLSGGYEQYF
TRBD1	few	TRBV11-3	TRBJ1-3	TGTGCCAGCAGCGTACAGGGGAGCTCTGGAAACACCATATATTTT	CASSVQGSSGNTIYF
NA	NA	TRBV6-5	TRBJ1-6	TGTGCCAGCTCCTCTAGGGGGGGGGTTTCACCCCTCCACTTT	CASSSRGGVSPLHF
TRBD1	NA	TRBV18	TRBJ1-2	TGTGCCAGCTCACCGCTGGGACAGGGGACTAACTATGGCTACACCTTC	CASSPLGQGTNYGYTF
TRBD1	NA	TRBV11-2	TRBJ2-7	TGTGCCAGCAGCTTATCGCAGGGGGTGTACGAGCAGTACTTC	CASSLSQGVYEQYF
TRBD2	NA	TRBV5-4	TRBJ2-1	TGTGCCAGCAGCCCGGGACTAGCGGGGGGGAGCTCCTACAATGAGCAGTTCTTC	CASSPGLAGGSSYNEQFF
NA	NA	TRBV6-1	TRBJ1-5	TGTGCCAGCAGTGAAGTGAGGGCTCAGCCCCAGCATTTT	CASSEVRAQPQHF
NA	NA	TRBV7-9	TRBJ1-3	TGTGCCAGCAGCCCCTCCTCTGGAAACACCATATATTTT	CASSPSSGNTIYF
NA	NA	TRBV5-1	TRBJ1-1	TGCGCCAGCAGCCGCGGGGGCAAGAACACTGAAGCTTTCTTT	CASSRGGKNTEAFF
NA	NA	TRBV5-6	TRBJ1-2	TGTGCCAGCAGCCCTACTGAGGGCGTCTATGGCTACACCTTC	CASSPTEGVYGYTF
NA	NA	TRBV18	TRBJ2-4	TGTGCCAGCTCACGGAGGAATTCTACAGGGAGGGAAATTCAGTACTTC	CASSRRNSTGREIQYF
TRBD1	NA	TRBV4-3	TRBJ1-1	TGCGCCAGCAGCCTCGGGACAGGGAGGTTGAACACTGAAGCTTTCTTT	CASSLGTGRLNTEAFF
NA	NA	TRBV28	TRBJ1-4	TGTGCCAGCAGGATCTTCAGCCTCGGGGCAACTAATGAAAAACTGTTTTTT	CASRIFSLGATNEKLFF
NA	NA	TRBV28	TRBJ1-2	TGTGCCAGCACCCCGGACTATAACTATGGCTACACCTTC	CASTPDYNYGYTF
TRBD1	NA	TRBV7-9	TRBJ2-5	TGTGCCAGCAGCAGCGGACAGGGAGGAGAGACCCAGTACTTC	CASSSGQGGETQYF
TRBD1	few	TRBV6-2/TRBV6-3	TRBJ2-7	TGTGCCAGCAGCCACTGGCGGGACAGGGCGGCCGAGCAGTACTTC	CASSHWRDRAAEQYF
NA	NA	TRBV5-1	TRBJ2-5	TGCGCCAGCAGCTTGAATTTGGACACCACGGGAGAGACCCAGTACTTC	CASSLNLDTTGETQYF